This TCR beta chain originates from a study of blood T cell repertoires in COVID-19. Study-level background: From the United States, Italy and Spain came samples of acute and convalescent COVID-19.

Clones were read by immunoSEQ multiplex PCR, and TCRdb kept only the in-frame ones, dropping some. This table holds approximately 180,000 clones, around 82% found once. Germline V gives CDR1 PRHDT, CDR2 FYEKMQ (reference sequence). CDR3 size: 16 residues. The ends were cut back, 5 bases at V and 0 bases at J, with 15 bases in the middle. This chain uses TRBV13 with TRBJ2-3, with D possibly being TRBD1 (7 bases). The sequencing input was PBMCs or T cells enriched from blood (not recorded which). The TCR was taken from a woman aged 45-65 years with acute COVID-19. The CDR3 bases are TGTGCCAGCAGCCAGGGGGGAGCGCCCAGCACAGATACGCAGTATTTT. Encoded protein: CASSQGGAPSTDTQYF.